This is a list of T cell receptor beta chains from one sample in a study of cytomegalovirus exposure and HLA in healthy donors. TCRdb's copy holds only in-frame clones and misses some; the assay was immunoSEQ multiplex PCR. Reported are more than 100,000 clones; the ten largest clones contain around 3.6%. The sequencing input was PBMCs. The receptor source for this set is a man aged 18 to 35 in good health and CMV-seronegative. The CDR3 runs from the conserved cysteine through the conserved F or W. Fields, in order: D gene, V gene, J gene, CDR3 DNA, CDR3 protein. The D gene is left open where the match is weak.

>NA|TRBV9|TRBJ2-2
TGTGCCAGCAGCGTAAGCGGTGTCGGGGAGCTGTTTTTT
CASSVSGVGELFF
>TRBD1|TRBV27|TRBJ2-7
TGTGCCAGCAGTTTAATCGGACAGGGTGTCCACGAGCAGTACTTC
CASSLIGQGVHEQYF
>TRBD1|TRBV5-1|TRBJ1-4
TGCGCCAGCAGTATCGGGACAGGGGGCTTGTATGAAAAACTGTTTTTT
CASSIGTGGLYEKLFF
>NA|TRBV5-4|TRBJ2-7
TGTGCCAGCAGGGCTGGAGGGGACGAGCAGTACTTC
CASRAGGDEQYF
>TRBD1|TRBV19|TRBJ1-1
TGTGCCAGTAGTATTTCCCTTTCACGGACAGGCGGAGGCACTGAAGCTTTCTTT
CASSISLSRTGGGTEAFF
>TRBD1|TRBV14|TRBJ1-2
TGTGCCAGCAGCCAAGAAAGGGACAGGATATTCCATGGCTACACCTTC
CASSQERDRIFHGYTF
>TRBD2|TRBV7-2|TRBJ2-3
TGTGCCAGCAGCTTAGCCCGGAAGACTAGCGGGAGAGGGGATACGCAGTATTTT
CASSLARKTSGRGDTQYF
>TRBD1|TRBV2|TRBJ2-1
TGTGCCAGCAGCGGACAGGGAGGCTACAATGAGCAGTTCTTC
CASSGQGGYNEQFF
>TRBD2|TRBV6-1|TRBJ2-1
TGTGCCAGCAGTGAAGGGTTTGGGACTAGCGGGGTGTCTGAGCAGTTCTTC
CASSEGFGTSGVSEQFF
>TRBD2|TRBV5-1|TRBJ2-7
TGCGCCAGCAGCTTGGCCTTGGGCGGGAGGAGCGAGCAGTACTTC
CASSLALGGRSEQYF
>NA|TRBV6-1|TRBJ2-2
TGTGCCAGCAGTGCACGGTGGTACACCGGGGAGCTGTTTTTT
CASSARWYTGELFF
>TRBD1|TRBV4-2|TRBJ2-7
TGTGCCAGCAGCCAAGAATGGGACAGGTTTTCCTACGAGCAGTACTTC
CASSQEWDRFSYEQYF
>TRBD1|TRBV2|TRBJ2-1
TGTGCCAGCAGCCCAAGGGACAGGGGGTCGGATGAGCAGTTCTTC
CASSPRDRGSDEQFF
>NA|TRBV30|TRBJ2-7
TGTGCCTGGATAGAGGAGGGATCCTACGAGCAGTACTTC
CAWIEEGSYEQYF
>NA|TRBV29-1|TRBJ2-7
TGCAGCGTTAGTTCCGGACAATGGGAGCAGTACTTC
CSVSSGQWEQYF
>NA|TRBV19|TRBJ1-3
TGTGCCAGTAGCTTCCTAACGAACACCATATATTTT
CASSFLTNTIYF
>NA|TRBV6-1|TRBJ1-1
TGTGCCAGCCGGGAAACCGGCGGGTCAGCTTTCTTT
CASRETGGSAFF
>TRBD2|TRBV7-2|TRBJ2-7
TGTGCCAGCAGCTTGGGGACTACCTACGAGCAGTACTTC
CASSLGTTYEQYF
>NA|TRBV28|TRBJ1-3
TGTGCCAGCAGTTTATCCGGCTCTGGAAACACCATATATTTT
CASSLSGSGNTIYF
>TRBD1|TRBV7-9|TRBJ2-7
TGTGCCAGCAGCATAGGGACAGCTACCTACGAGCAGTACTTC
CASSIGTATYEQYF
>TRBD2|TRBV5-1|TRBJ2-1
TGCGCCAGCAGCTTGGCCGGGCTAGCGGGGGGTTACGGGCAGTTCTTC
CASSLAGLAGGYGQFF
>NA|TRBV5-6|TRBJ1-4
TGTGCCAGCAGCTTGGGACAAGGCGTTGGGACTAATGAAAAACTGTTTTTT
CASSLGQGVGTNEKLFF
>NA|TRBV7-6|TRBJ2-7
TGTGCCAGCAGCTTAGACCCTAGCACTGCCTACGAGCAGTACTTC
CASSLDPSTAYEQYF
>NA|TRBV6-5|TRBJ2-7
TGTGCCAGCAGTTACTCGAGTTCAGGGACCTACGAGCAGTACTTC
CASSYSSSGTYEQYF
>NA|TRBV30|TRBJ2-7
TGTGCCTGGAGTTGGGAACAGGGCTACGAGCAGTACTTC
CAWSWEQGYEQYF
>TRBD2|TRBV29-1|TRBJ2-3
TGCAGCGTTGAAGGGGTAGCGGGGGAGGGCACAGATACGCAGTATTTT
CSVEGVAGEGTDTQYF
>NA|TRBV5-4|TRBJ2-3
TGTGCCAGCAGCGGGCTTAGGGAGGCAGATACGCAGTATTTT
CASSGLREADTQYF
>NA|TRBV7-2|TRBJ2-5
TGTGCCAGCAGCTTGGCTGGGCACAACACCGGGACCCAGTACTTC
CASSLAGHNTGTQYF